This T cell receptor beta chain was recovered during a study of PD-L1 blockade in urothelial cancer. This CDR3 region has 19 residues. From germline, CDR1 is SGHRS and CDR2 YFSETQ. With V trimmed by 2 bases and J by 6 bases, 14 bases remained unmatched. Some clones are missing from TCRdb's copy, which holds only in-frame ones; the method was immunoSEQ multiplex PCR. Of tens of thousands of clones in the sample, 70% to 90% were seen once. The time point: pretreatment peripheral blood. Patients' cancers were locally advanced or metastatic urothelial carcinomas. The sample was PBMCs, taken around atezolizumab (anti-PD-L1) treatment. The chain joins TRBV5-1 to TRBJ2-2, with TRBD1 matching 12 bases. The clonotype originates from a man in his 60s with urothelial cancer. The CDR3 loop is CASSFRDRGQGWIPGELFF. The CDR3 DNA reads TGCGCCAGCAGCTTCCGGGACAGGGGGCAGGGCTGGATCCCCGGGGAGCTGTTTTTT. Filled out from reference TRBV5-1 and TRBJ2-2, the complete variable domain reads KAGVTQTPRYLIKTRGQQVTLSCSPISGHRSVSWYQQTPGQGLQFLFEYFSETQRNKGNFPGRFSGRQFSNSRSEMNVSTLELGDSALYLCASSFRDRGQGWIPGELFFGEGSRLTVL.